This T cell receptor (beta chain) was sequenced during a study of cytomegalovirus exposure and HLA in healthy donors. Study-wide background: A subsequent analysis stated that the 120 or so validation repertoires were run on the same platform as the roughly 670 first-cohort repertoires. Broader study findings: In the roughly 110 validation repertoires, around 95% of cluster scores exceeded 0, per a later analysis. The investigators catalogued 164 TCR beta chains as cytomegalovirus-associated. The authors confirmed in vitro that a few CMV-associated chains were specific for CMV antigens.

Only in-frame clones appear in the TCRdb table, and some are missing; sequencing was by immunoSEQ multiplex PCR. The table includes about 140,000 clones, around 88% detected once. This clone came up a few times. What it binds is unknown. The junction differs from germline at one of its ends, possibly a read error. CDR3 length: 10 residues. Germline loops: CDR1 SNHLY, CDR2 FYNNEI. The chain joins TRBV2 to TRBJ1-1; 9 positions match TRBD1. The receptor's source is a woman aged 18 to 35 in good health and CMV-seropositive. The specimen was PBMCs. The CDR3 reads CASIAGTGSF. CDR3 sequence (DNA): TGTGCCAGCATCGCCGGGACAGGGTCCTTT.